This T cell receptor beta chain was sequenced during a study of tumor T cells in aggressive B-cell lymphoma. In germline, CDR1 is SGHDT, CDR2 YYEEEE. The CDR3 runs to 15 residues. V lost 2 bases to trimming and J lost 4 bases; unmatched junction nucleotides: 9. Using immunoSEQ multiplex PCR, the repertoire was profiled, and TCRdb retains in-frame clones only, with some absent. Of 700 to 900 clones listed, roughly four fifths were seen once; the top ten hold approximately 6.2%. Material: tumor tissue. The chain has TRBV5-6 and TRBJ2-7, with 7 bases identical to TRBD2. The clonotype was recovered from an adult with diffuse large B cell lymphoma. CDR3 amino acids: CASSFRLARPYEQYF. The DNA for the CDR3 is TGTGCCAGCAGCTTCCGACTAGCAAGACCTTACGAGCAGTACTTC. Filled out from reference TRBV5-6 and TRBJ2-7, the complete variable domain reads DAGVTQSPTHLIKTRGQQVTLRCSPKSGHDTVSWYQQALGQGPQFIFQYYEEEERQRGNFPDRFSGHQFPNYSSELNVNALLLGDSALYLCASSFRLARPYEQYFGPGTRLTVT.